The source of this T cell receptor (beta chain) is a study of cytomegalovirus exposure and HLA in healthy donors. Turning to the study itself: The early release's HLA-typed donors yielded 78 million or so unique TCRs.

Each donor's status was that of a healthy bone marrow donor. This PCR relied on a set of 60 Vbeta primers and 13 Jbeta primers. Libraries were prepared by immunoSEQ multiplex PCR; TCRdb keeps only in-frame clonotypes and omits some of them. Of roughly 110,000 clones listed, 55% to 80% were seen once; the top ten hold roughly 2%. About this clone: Its antigen is not identified.

In germline, CDR1 is SGHRS, CDR2 YFSETQ. The CDR3 length is 15 residues. Trimming removed 5 bases from V and 4 bases from J; junction bases left unmatched: 9. Study-wide results and limits: Specificity of three CMV-associated chains for CMV antigens was verified in vitro.

The clonotype originates from a woman between 25 and 40 years old in good health and CMV-seronegative. The specimen sequenced was PBMCs. The gene calls are TRBV5-1 and TRBJ2-5; 9 bases map to TRBD2. Here the CDR3 reads CASRGLAGAGETQYF. For the CDR3, the DNA is TGCGCCAGCAGGGGCTTAGCGGGAGCCGGAGAGACCCAGTACTTC.